These 13 T cell receptor beta chains originate from one sample sequenced in a study of cytomegalovirus exposure and HLA in healthy donors. The repertoire was sequenced with immunoSEQ multiplex PCR; TCRdb's copy has only in-frame clones and lacks some. The sample yields 110,000 or so clones, around 95% seen once. Material: PBMCs. Receptors originate from a woman under 30 in good health and CMV-seronegative.

V gene TRBV28 combines with J gene TRBJ2-7; TRBD1 matches at 10 bases. CDR1 and CDR2 (germline): MDHEN, SYDVKM. CDR3 size: 16 residues. Trimming at V came to 6 bases and at J to 5 bases, leaving 13 bases not matched to a gene. DNA for the CDR3: TGTGCCAGCAGCTCAGGGTCGGGACAGGGGATCCACGAGCAGTACTTC. Protein: CASSSGSGQGIHEQYF. Full variable domain (outside the CDR3, taken from reference TRBV28 and TRBJ2-7): DVKVTQSSRYLVKRTGEKVFLECVQDMDHENMFWYRQDPGLGLRLIYFSYDVKMKEKGDIPEGYSVSREKKERFSLILESASTNQTSMYLCASSSGSGQGIHEQYFGPGTRLTVT.

The V call is TRBV5-4, the J call TRBJ1-2; D not resolved. There are 14 residues in the CDR3. V dropped 0 bases and J dropped 2 bases, with 8 bases sitting between them. CDR1 and CDR2 from the germline V gene are SGHNT and YYREEE (reference sequence). The CDR3 spells CASSLDSSNYGYTF. The CDR3 DNA is TGTGCCAGCAGCTTGGACAGCTCCAACTATGGCTACACCTTC.

This clone was picked up one time. This chain joins TRBV28 and TRBJ1-5; a possible D gene is TRBD1 (6 bases). This CDR3 comprises 14 residues. The V gene lost 3 bases and the J gene lost 3 bases, with 9 bases spanning the gap. Germline V gives CDR1 MDHEN, CDR2 SYDVKM. The CDR3 loop reads CASSFQGFNQPQHF. The CDR3 DNA reads TGTGCCAGCAGTTTTCAGGGGTTCAATCAGCCCCAGCATTTT.

The V and J genes are TRBV28 and TRBJ1-1; D not resolved. Per the germline V gene, CDR1 is MDHEN and CDR2 is SYDVKM. This CDR3 contains 16 residues. With 6 bases removed from V and 1 base from J, the gap between germline ends came to 18 bases. For the CDR3, the DNA is TGTGCCAGCAGACTACGGATGCCACCCCCGAACACTGAAGCTTTCTTT. Protein sequence: CASRLRMPPPNTEAFF.

The gene calls are TRBV7-9 and TRBJ1-1; D is possibly TRBD1 (5 bases). V lost 10 bases and J 3 bases, leaving 15 bases between the germline ends. Germline V CDR1 and CDR2: SEHNR, FQNEAQ (reference sequence). CDR3 length equals 13 residues. CDR3 sequence: CATGIGDDTEAFF. CDR3 DNA sequence: TGTGCCACCGGAATAGGGGATGACACTGAAGCTTTCTTT.

This clone occurred once. J is TRBJ1-1 and V is TRBV7-2, with D unclear. The CDR3 is 17 residues long. Trimming shortened V by 4 bases and J by 0 bases, and 18 bases separated the two germline ends. Germline-derived CDR1 and CDR2 are SGHTA and FQGNSA. CDR3 region: CASSSNGIPDMNTEAFF. CDR3 sequence (DNA): TGTGCCAGCAGCTCAAACGGGATTCCCGACATGAACACTGAAGCTTTCTTT.

J is TRBJ2-2 and V is TRBV15, with 8 bases matching TRBD2. The germline V gene has CDR1 LNHNV and CDR2 YYDKDF (reference sequence). The trim removed 3 bases at V and 4 bases at J, leaving 7 bases unmatched. The CDR3 totals 16 residues. The CDR3 DNA is TGTGCCACCAGCAGGCGACGGGGGGGAGGCACCGGGGAGCTGTTTTTT. It is translated as CATSRRRGGGTGELFF. The full variable domain, with the rest looked up from reference TRBV15 and TRBJ2-2, is DAMVIQNPRYQVTQFGKPVTLSCSQTLNHNVMYWYQQKSSQAPKLLFHYYDKDFNNEADTPDNFQSRRPNTSFCFLDIRSPGLGDTAMYLCATSRRRGGGTGELFFGEGSRLTVL.

Here the CDR3 DNA reads TGCGCCAGCAGCTTGGAGCCGAGCACCGGGGAGCTGTTTTTT. This translates into CASSLEPSTGELFF. J is TRBJ2-2 and V is TRBV5-1; D is uncertain. The CDR3 runs to 14 residues. From germline, CDR1 is SGHRS and CDR2 YFSETQ. Trimming took off 0 bases at V and 4 bases at J, with 7 bases between the two ends.

This sequence joins TRBV15 and TRBJ2-2; possible D gene TRBD1, 6 bases. Germline V gene data show CDR1 as LNHNV and CDR2 as YYDKDF (reference sequence). Deletions cut 1 base from V and 6 bases from J, with 18 bases between. The CDR3 runs to 17 residues. CDR3 DNA sequence: TGTGCCACCAGCAGAGGACTCAGGGGCGAAGGGTCCGGGGAGCTGTTTTTT. The encoded protein is CATSRGLRGEGSGELFF.

J is TRBJ1-2 and V is TRBV4-1; D unresolved. Germline V lookup: CDR1 MGHRA, CDR2 YSYEKL. Trimming took 3 bases from V and 6 from J, leaving 14 bases between them. The CDR3 consists of 14 residues. The chain's CDR3 is CASSQPGTRDGYTF. CDR3 nucleotides: TGCGCCAGCAGCCAGCCGGGAACCAGAGATGGCTACACCTTC.

The J gene is TRBJ2-5, the V gene TRBV25-1; 8 nucleotides align to TRBD1. V trimming: 3 bases; J trimming: 2 bases; junction bases outside the gene matches: 5. CDR1 MGHDK and CDR2 SYGVNS come from the germline V gene. The CDR3 runs to 15 residues. CDR3 sequence: CASSDPRTGQETQYF. CDR3 DNA: TGTGCCAGCAGTGACCCCCGGACAGGGCAAGAGACCCAGTACTTC.

The rearrangement uses TRBV18 and TRBJ2-7, with no clear D. The length of the CDR3 is 15 residues. Germline CDR1 KGHSH, CDR2 LQKENI. V shed 3 bases and J shed 0 bases, with 12 bases lying between them. The CDR3 DNA sequence: TGTGCCAGCTCACCCAGTAACATAAACTCCTACGAGCAGTACTTC. It specifies CASSPSNINSYEQYF.

This chain joins TRBV29-1 and TRBJ2-1, with 9 positions matching TRBD2. The CDR3 has 16 residues. In germline, CDR1 is SQVTM, CDR2 ANQGSEA. The V and J ends lost 1 base and 4 bases, in that order; junction bases with no gene match: 8. The CDR3 sequence: CSVEGRVAGGYNEQFF. In DNA form, the CDR3 reads TGCAGCGTTGAAGGGAGAGTGGCGGGGGGGTACAATGAGCAGTTCTTC.